Below, 10 T cell receptor beta chains from the same sample are listed, as sequenced in a study of neoadjuvant anti-PD-1 for oral cavity cancer. Assay used: immunoSEQ multiplex PCR; TCRdb lists only in-frame clones, some missing. The sample consists of tens of thousands of clones, under 85% of them appearing once. Sequenced here: PBMCs, sampled before nivolumab (anti-PD-1) treatment. The receptors derive from a person between 40 and 85 years old with oral cavity squamous cell carcinoma.

This rearrangement joins TRBV12-5 to TRBJ2-2; 9 bases align to TRBD2. The germline CDR1 and CDR2 sequences are LGHNT and FRNRAP. This CDR3 is 16 amino acids long. Trimming took 6 bases from V and 4 from J; bases not matched to a gene: 9. CDR3 protein: CASGIAGADRTGELFF. The CDR3 DNA sequence: TGTGCTAGTGGGATAGCGGGAGCGGATCGCACCGGGGAGCTGTTTTTT. Full variable domain (rest looked up from reference TRBV12-5 and TRBJ2-2): DARVTQTPRHKVTEMGQEVTMRCQPILGHNTVFWYRQTMMQGLELLAYFRNRAPLDDSGMPKDRFSAEMPDATLATLKIQPSEPRDSAVYFCASGIAGADRTGELFFGEGSRLTVL.

The V and J genes are TRBV6-1 and TRBJ2-1; no clear D gene. The CDR3 spans 14 residues. V shed 1 base and J shed 6 bases, with 10 bases lying between them. The germline gives CDR1 MNHNS, CDR2 SASEGT. CDR3 loop: CASSEGTLLNEQFF. In nucleotides, the CDR3 is TGTGCCAGCAGTGAAGGAACACTTCTCAATGAGCAGTTCTTC.

The chain carries TRBV7-6 and TRBJ2-1, with 9 bases fitting TRBD1. This CDR3 has 17 amino acids. Germline assignment: CDR1 SGHVS and CDR2 FNYEAQ. Losses at the gene ends were 5 bases for V and 2 bases for J; bases not matched to a gene: 10. The CDR3 sequence is CASSKQDNRGPYNEQFF. The DNA for the CDR3 is TGTGCCAGCAGCAAACAGGATAACAGGGGGCCCTACAATGAGCAGTTCTTC.

This chain links TRBV2 with TRBJ2-1; TRBD1 matches at 12 bases. The CDR3 is 15 amino acids. J gave up 9 bases and V 3 bases, and 6 bases lay outside the gene matches. Germline-derived CDR1 and CDR2 are SNHLY and FYNNEI. In nucleotides, the CDR3 is TGTGCCAGCAGTGAGAGGGGGACAGGGGGCTTTGAGCAGTTCTTC. This encodes CASSERGTGGFEQFF.

The genes are TRBV5-6 and TRBJ2-1; TRBD2 aligns across 12 bases. V lost 1 base to trimming and J lost 6 bases; unmatched junction nucleotides: 5. CDR3 size: 16 residues. CDR1 and CDR2 from the germline V gene are SGHDT and YYEEEE. This CDR3 reads CASSLFGLAGSNEQFF. Written as DNA, the CDR3 is TGTGCCAGCAGCTTGTTCGGACTAGCGGGAAGCAATGAGCAGTTCTTC. The variable domain in full, completed from reference TRBV5-6 and TRBJ2-1, reads DAGVTQSPTHLIKTRGQQVTLRCSPKSGHDTVSWYQQALGQGPQFIFQYYEEEERQRGNFPDRFSGHQFPNYSSELNVNALLLGDSALYLCASSLFGLAGSNEQFFGPGTRLTVL.

The V and J genes are TRBV6-5 and TRBJ2-7; TRBD1 is a possible D gene (5 bases). The germline CDR1 and CDR2 sequences are MNHEY and SVGAGI. The CDR3 consists of 15 residues. The germline V and J ends were trimmed by 4 bases and 6 bases, with 19 bases remaining between them. CDR3 nucleotides: TGTGCCAGCAGTTCTCTCGGACAAGTAAGAGGCGAGCAGTACTTC. This sequence encodes CASSSLGQVRGEQYF.

The V gene is TRBV19, the J gene TRBJ2-3; 14 bases line up with TRBD2. Germline V CDR1 and CDR2: LNHDA, SQIVND (reference sequence). J lost 6 bases, V lost 5 bases, and 13 bases had no gene match. The CDR3 has 18 amino acids. The CDR3 bases are TGTGCCAGTAGTCCCCAACCCGGGACTAGCGGGAGTGGGGATACGCAGTATTTT. This gives the protein CASSPQPGTSGSGDTQYF.

The rearrangement joins TRBV19 to TRBJ1-5; D is unresolved. Germline V gene data show CDR1 as LNHDA and CDR2 as SQIVND (reference sequence). This CDR3 is built from 14 residues. Trimming took off 0 bases at V and 0 bases at J, with 3 bases between the two ends. The CDR3, as DNA: TGTGCCAGTAGTATAGAAGGTAGCAATCAGCCCCAGCATTTT. It is translated as CASSIEGSNQPQHF.

CDR3 in amino acids: CASRLTSSTDTQYF. The CDR3, as DNA: TGTGCCAGTAGACTAACCTCTAGCACAGATACGCAGTATTTT. The V gene is TRBV19, the J gene TRBJ2-3; unclear D gene. CDR1 and CDR2 (germline): LNHDA, SQIVND (reference sequence). The CDR3 sequence is 14 residues long. Deletions cut 6 bases from V and 0 bases from J, with 10 bases between.

The chain uses TRBV30 and TRBJ1-1, with unresolved D. Germline-derived CDR1 and CDR2 are GTSNPN and SVGIG (reference sequence). Trimming took off 2 bases at V and 2 bases at J, with 9 bases between the two ends. This CDR3 is built from 13 residues. For the CDR3, the DNA is TGTGCCTGGAGTCCGAACAGTAACACTGAAGCTTTCTTT. As protein: CAWSPNSNTEAFF. The full variable domain, with the rest looked up from reference TRBV30 and TRBJ1-1, is SQTIHQWPATLVQPVGSPLSLECTVEGTSNPNLYWYRQAAGRGLQLLFYSVGIGQISSEVPQNLSASRPQDRQFILSSKKLLLSDSGFYLCAWSPNSNTEAFFGQGTRLTVV.